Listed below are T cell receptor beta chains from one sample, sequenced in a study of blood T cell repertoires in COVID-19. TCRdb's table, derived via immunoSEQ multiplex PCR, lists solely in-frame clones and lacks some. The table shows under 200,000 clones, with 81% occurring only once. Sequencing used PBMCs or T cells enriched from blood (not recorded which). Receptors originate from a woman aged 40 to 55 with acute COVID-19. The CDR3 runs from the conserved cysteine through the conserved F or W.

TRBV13	CASSIYLLAAETQYF
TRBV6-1	CASSDPSGRETQYF
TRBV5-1	CASSLGGQGYNEQFF
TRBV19	CASSIDHGEKLFF
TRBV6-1	CASSELGGRASGIQETQYF
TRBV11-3	CASSLEGVTNTEAFF
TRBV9	CASSPHTGEETQYF
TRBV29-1	CSVAGLATQETQYF
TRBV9	CASSVGGPNQPQHF
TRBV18	CASSLVGTEAFF
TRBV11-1	CASSWTSGTDEQYF
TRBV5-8	CASSNPRAANTEAFF
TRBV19	CASSFQGYSNQPQHF
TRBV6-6	CASSYSSGRADTQYF
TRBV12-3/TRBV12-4	CASGASTYNEQFF
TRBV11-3	CASSRGVGSYNEQFF
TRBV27	CASSVRQEDYGYTF
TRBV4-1	CASSQDSLGGRGGYTF
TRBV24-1	CATSDPDRTDTQYF
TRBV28	CASSSGSSNQPQHF
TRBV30	CAWGTGLANEKLFF
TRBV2	CASREGQGDYSNQPQHF
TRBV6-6	CASSRGQGKGGWTEAFF
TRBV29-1	CSVVLAATQETQYF
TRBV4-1	CASSQPDRGIFAGGTDTQYF
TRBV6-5	CASRTGEKGEKLFF
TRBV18	CASSPGAKGTSGRLQETQYF
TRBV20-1	CSASGGEGNNEQFF
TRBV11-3	CASSTKGRTGGGYTF
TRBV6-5	CAIRQGYSTEAFF
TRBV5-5	CASTRWGAGNTIYF
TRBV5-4	CASSRGDTGSYEQYF
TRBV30	CAWSAGPYEQYF
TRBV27	CASSLQGAYNEQFF
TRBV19	CASSIKTGVDAMRYTF
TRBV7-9	CASSPGLAKETQYF
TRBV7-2	CASSLIGGKASSTDTQYF
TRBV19	CASSAFQGARGSGANVLTF
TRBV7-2	CASRYRREIGELFF
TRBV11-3	CASSLAGQGNTDTQYF
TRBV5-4	CASSRENTDTQYF
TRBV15	CATSRLLGTSGTSTDTQYF
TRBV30	CAWSTGIPNEKLFF
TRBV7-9	CASSPGTGVLADTQYF
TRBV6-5	CASSYGLASEQYF
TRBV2	CASSEGVRLGYTF